The T cell receptor (beta chain) described here comes from a study of cytomegalovirus exposure and HLA in healthy donors. The study, taken as a whole, reports: A later analysis showed TCR association rates differing by HLA locus, peaking at DRB1 and lowest at HLA-C.

Researchers ran the PCR with 60 Vbeta and 13 Jbeta primers. TCRdb keeps only in-frame clones here, not all; method: immunoSEQ multiplex PCR. Of 70,000 to 95,000 clones listed, around 84% are singletons. A remark on this clone: Antigen specificity is unknown.

The receptor was derived from a man aged 18-30 years in good health and CMV-seronegative. The sample consisted of PBMCs.

The CDR3 here is CASSFAGGGYGYTF. The CDR3 region has the DNA TGTGCCAGCAGCTTTGCGGGAGGAGGCTATGGCTACACCTTC. This chain joins TRBV5-4 and TRBJ1-2; no clear D gene. The length of the CDR3 is 14 residues. V was trimmed by 2 bases and J by 4 bases, leaving 12 bases between them. CDR1 SGHNT and CDR2 YYREEE come from the germline V gene (reference sequence).